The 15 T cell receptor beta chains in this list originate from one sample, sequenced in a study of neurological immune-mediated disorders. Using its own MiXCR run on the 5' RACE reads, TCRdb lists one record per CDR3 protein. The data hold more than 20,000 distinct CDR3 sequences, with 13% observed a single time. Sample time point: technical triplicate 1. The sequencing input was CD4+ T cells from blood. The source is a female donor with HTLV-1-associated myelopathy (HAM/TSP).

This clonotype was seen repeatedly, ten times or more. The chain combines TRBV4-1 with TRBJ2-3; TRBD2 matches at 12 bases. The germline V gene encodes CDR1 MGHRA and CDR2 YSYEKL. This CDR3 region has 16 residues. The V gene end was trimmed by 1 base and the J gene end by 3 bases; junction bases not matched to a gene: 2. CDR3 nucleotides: TGCGCCAGCAGCCAAGCGCTAGCGGGGGGGACAGATACGCAGTATTTT. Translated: CASSQALAGGTDTQYF.

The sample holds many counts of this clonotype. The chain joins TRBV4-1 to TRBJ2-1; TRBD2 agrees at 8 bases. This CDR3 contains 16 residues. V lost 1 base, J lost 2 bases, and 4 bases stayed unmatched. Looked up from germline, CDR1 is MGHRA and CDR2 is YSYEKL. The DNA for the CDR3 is TGCGCCAGCAGCCAAGTCGGGAGGGGAACCTACAATGAGCAGTTCTTC. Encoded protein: CASSQVGRGTYNEQFF.

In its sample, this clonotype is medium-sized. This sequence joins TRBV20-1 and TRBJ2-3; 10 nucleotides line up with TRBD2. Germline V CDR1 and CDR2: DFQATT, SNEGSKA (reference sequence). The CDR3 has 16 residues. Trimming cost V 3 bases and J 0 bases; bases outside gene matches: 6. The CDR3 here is CSARGASGSSTDTQYF. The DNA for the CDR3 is TGCAGTGCTAGGGGGGCTAGCGGGAGTAGCACAGATACGCAGTATTTT.

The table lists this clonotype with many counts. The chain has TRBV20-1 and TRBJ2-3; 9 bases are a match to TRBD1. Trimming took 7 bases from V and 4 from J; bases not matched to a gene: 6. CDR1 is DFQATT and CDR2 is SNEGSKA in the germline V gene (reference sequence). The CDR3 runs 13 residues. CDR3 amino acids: CSVTGGESDTQYF. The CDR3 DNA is TGCAGTGTAACAGGGGGCGAATCAGATACGCAGTATTTT.

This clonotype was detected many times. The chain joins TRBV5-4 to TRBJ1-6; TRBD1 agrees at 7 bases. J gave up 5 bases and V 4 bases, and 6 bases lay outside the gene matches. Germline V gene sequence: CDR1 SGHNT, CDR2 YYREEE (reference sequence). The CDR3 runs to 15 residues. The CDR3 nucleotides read TGTGCCAGCAGCCCTGGGACAGTACATAATTCACCCCTCCACTTT. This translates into CASSPGTVHNSPLHF.

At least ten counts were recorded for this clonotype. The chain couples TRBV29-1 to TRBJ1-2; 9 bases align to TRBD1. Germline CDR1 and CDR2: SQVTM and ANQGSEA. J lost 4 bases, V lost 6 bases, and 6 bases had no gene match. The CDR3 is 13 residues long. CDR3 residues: CSVWDREGYGYTF. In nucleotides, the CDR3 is TGCAGCGTGTGGGACAGGGAGGGCTATGGCTACACCTTC.

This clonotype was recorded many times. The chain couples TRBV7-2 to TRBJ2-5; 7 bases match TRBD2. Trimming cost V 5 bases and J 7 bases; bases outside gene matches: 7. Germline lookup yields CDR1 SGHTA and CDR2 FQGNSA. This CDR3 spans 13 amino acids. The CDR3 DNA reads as TGTGCCAGCAGCCTCAGGACTAGTGGGACCCAGTACTTC. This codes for CASSLRTSGTQYF.

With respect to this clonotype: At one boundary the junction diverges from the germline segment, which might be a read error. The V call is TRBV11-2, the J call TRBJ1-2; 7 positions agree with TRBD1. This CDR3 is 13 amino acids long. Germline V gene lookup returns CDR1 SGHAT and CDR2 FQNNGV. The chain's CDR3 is CDSSQRDRDGYTF. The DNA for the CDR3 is TGTGACAGCAGCCAACGAGACAGGGATGGCTACACATTC.

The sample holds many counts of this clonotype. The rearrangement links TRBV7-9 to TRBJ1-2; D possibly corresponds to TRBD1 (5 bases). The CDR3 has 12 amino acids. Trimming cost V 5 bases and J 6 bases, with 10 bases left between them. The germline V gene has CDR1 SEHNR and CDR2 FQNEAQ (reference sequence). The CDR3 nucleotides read TGTGCCAGCAGCCCCACGGGGGATGGCTACACCTTC. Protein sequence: CASSPTGDGYTF.

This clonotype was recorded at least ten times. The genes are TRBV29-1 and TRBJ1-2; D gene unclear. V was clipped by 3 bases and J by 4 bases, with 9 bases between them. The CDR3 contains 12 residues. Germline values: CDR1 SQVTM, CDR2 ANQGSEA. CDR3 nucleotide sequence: TGCAGCGTTGAGAAGGGAAGCTATGGCTACACCTTC. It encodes CSVEKGSYGYTF.

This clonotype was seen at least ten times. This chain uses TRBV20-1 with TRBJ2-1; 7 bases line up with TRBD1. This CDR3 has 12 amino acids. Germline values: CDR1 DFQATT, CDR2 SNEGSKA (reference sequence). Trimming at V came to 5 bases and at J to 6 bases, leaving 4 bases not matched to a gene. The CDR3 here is CSARTGLNEQFF. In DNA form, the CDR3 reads TGCAGTGCTCGGACAGGTCTCAATGAGCAGTTCTTC.

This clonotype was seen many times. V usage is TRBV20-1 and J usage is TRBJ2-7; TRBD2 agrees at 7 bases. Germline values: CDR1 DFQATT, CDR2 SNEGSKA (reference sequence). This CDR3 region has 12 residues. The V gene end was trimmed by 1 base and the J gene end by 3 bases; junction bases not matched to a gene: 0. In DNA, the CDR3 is TGCAGTGCTAGAGGGGAGGGCTACGAGCAGTACTTC. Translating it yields CSARGEGYEQYF.

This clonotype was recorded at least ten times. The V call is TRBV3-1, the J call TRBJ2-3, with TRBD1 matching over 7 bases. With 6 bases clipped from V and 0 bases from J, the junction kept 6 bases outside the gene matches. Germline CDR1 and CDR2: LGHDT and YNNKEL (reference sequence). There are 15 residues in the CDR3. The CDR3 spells CASSLPGQSTDTQYF. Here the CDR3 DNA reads TGTGCCAGCAGTTTACCGGGACAGAGCACAGATACGCAGTATTTT.

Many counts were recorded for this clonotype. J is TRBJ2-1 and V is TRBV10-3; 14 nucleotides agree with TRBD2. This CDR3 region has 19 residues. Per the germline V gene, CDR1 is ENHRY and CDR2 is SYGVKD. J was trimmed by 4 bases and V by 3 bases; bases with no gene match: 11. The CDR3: CAISDPTSGGATVYNEQFF. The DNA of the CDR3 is TGTGCCATCAGTGATCCGACTAGCGGGGGGGCCACGGTTTACAATGAGCAGTTCTTC.

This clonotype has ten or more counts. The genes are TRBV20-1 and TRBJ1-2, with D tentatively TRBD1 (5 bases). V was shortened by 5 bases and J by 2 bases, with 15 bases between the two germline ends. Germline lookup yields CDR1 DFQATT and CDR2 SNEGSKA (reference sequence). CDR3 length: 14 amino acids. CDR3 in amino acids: CSAAGTVKNYGYTF. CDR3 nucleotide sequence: TGCAGTGCTGCCGGGACCGTTAAAAACTATGGCTACACCTTC.